This TCR beta chain is from a study of T-cell reconstitution after alpha-beta-depleted transplantation in children. Germline CDR1 and CDR2: LGHNA and YSLEER. The CDR3 extends over 14 amino acids. V lost 2 bases to trimming and J lost 7 bases; unmatched junction nucleotides: 3. TCRbeta library preparation incorporated unique molecular identifiers. TCRdb reanalysed the PCR reads using MiXCR and keeps one entry per CDR3 protein. There are about 410,000 distinct CDR3 sequences in the sample; roughly 20% occur only once, and 3.5% to 4% lies in the top ten. The receptor's source is a human donor who donated a stem cell graft to a child with acute myeloid leukemia. This chain links TRBV4-3 with TRBJ2-2, with 8 bases that match TRBD2. Source: PBMCs from the stem cell graft donor, taken from the stem cell graft. The CDR3 region is CASSQTSGLGELFF. Here the CDR3 DNA reads TGCGCCAGCAGCCAAACTAGCGGCCTCGGGGAGCTGTTTTTT.